Listed below are T cell receptor beta chains from one sample, sequenced in a study of OX40 agonist ivuxolimab in advanced cancers. Profiling relied on immunoSEQ multiplex PCR, and the TCRdb table lists in-frame clones only, not all of them. The top ten clones hold less than 30% of a sample with some 25,000 clones, less than 85% of them seen once. The specimen comprised CD4+ or CD8+ T cells sorted from blood, sampled in a trial of the OX40 agonist ivuxolimab. All receptors come from an adult with an advanced solid tumor such as melanoma, head and neck, liver or kidney cancer. Both conserved end residues are part of each CDR3. The D gene is left open where the match is weak. Size is stated for part of the rows, as once, few or many counts, or as a class when the clone is expanded.

clone_size,j_call,d_call,v_call,cdr3_aa,cdr3_nt
-,TRBJ2-3,-,TRBV9,CASSPQGVFTDTQYF,TGTGCCAGCAGCCCCCAAGGGGTATTCACAGATACGCAGTATTTT
-,TRBJ2-1,-,TRBV7-6,CASSPGTGSSYNEQFF,TGTGCCAGCAGCCCAGGGACGGGGAGCTCCTACAATGAGCAGTTCTTC
-,TRBJ1-1,-,TRBV9,CASSVGTDTEAFF,TGTGCCAGCAGCGTAGGCACAGACACTGAAGCTTTCTTT
-,TRBJ2-5,-,TRBV5-1,CASSWQEGRRETQYF,TGCGCCAGCAGCTGGCAGGAGGGCAGGCGAGAGACCCAGTACTTC
-,TRBJ1-1,-,TRBV6-4,CASIMGLEAFF,TGTGCCAGCATAATGGGGCTTGAAGCTTTCTTT
-,TRBJ2-7,TRBD1,TRBV2,CASREGQGPAYEQYF,TGTGCCAGCAGAGAAGGACAGGGCCCTGCCTACGAGCAGTACTTC
-,TRBJ2-7,TRBD1,TRBV28,CASSPGQGSYEQYF,TGTGCCAGCAGTCCCGGACAGGGTTCCTACGAGCAGTACTTC
-,TRBJ1-1,TRBD1,TRBV27,CASSWGTTGGTEAFF,TGTGCCAGCAGTTGGGGGACGACAGGGGGCACTGAAGCTTTCTTT
few,TRBJ2-5,TRBD1,TRBV15,CATSIDMTGFIVTQYF,TGTGCCACCAGCATCGACATGACAGGGTTCATCGTGACCCAGTACTTC
few,TRBJ2-4,-,TRBV6-5,CAGGAIAKNIQYF,TGTGCCGGGGGGGCAATAGCCAAAAACATTCAGTACTTC
once,TRBJ1-1,-,TRBV6-5,CATRNLPTGNTEAFF,TGTGCCACCCGAAACCTCCCCACAGGGAACACTGAAGCTTTCTTT
-,TRBJ2-5,-,TRBV5-6,CASSPPWAGETQYF,TGTGCCAGCAGCCCCCCATGGGCGGGAGAGACCCAGTACTTC
once,TRBJ2-7,-,TRBV7-9,CASSLGSGQSYEQYF,TGTGCCAGCAGCTTAGGGTCAGGTCAATCCTACGAGCAGTACTTC
-,TRBJ1-1,-,TRBV6-6,CASSPDSYTEAFF,TGTGCCAGCAGCCCAGACAGCTACACTGAAGCTTTCTTT
-,TRBJ2-1,-,TRBV27,CASSLGVTDYNEQFF,TGTGCCAGCAGTTTGGGGGTTACAGATTACAATGAGCAGTTCTTC
few,TRBJ1-6,TRBD1,TRBV9,CASSVGQGGSPLHF,TGTGCCAGCAGCGTGGGACAGGGGGGTTCACCCCTCCACTTT
-,TRBJ2-5,TRBD2,TRBV9,CASSSPGSGGLQETQYF,TGTGCCAGCAGTTCCCCGGGTAGCGGGGGTTTACAAGAGACCCAGTACTTC
-,TRBJ1-5,-,TRBV19,CASSETISNQPQHF,TGTGCCAGTAGCGAGACAATTAGCAATCAGCCCCAGCATTTT
-,TRBJ2-2,-,TRBV27,CASRLGLYTGELFF,TGTGCCAGCAGATTGGGACTTTACACCGGGGAGCTGTTTTTT
-,TRBJ2-1,-,TRBV2,CASSDPGQSSYNEQFF,TGTGCCAGCAGTGACCCTGGACAGAGCTCCTACAATGAGCAGTTCTTC
-,TRBJ2-1,-,TRBV5-4,CASSLGNEQFF,TGTGCCAGCAGCTTGGGTAATGAGCAGTTCTTC
few,TRBJ2-3,-,TRBV5-4,CASSLRTDTQYF,TGTGCCAGCAGCTTGCGCACAGATACGCAGTATTTT
-,TRBJ2-7,-,TRBV5-6,CASSVGHEQYF,TGTGCCAGCAGCGTGGGCCACGAGCAGTACTTC
-,TRBJ2-7,-,TRBV10-3,CAISESAGYEQYF,TGTGCCATCAGTGAGTCCGCAGGCTACGAGCAGTACTTC
medium-sized,TRBJ2-2,-,TRBV28,CASSFLKHGLGTGELFF,TGTGCCAGCAGTTTCCTAAAGCATGGTTTGGGTACCGGGGAGCTGTTTTTT
-,TRBJ2-7,TRBD2,TRBV28,CASRQTSGRMYEQYF,TGTGCCAGCAGACAGACTAGCGGGAGAATGTACGAGCAGTACTTC
once,TRBJ2-7,-,TRBV15,CATSRSRQAAPLYEQYF,TGTGCCACCAGCAGATCCAGACAGGCAGCACCTCTCTACGAGCAGTACTTC
-,TRBJ1-1,-,TRBV7-6,CASSFGRGEAFF,TGTGCCAGCAGCTTTGGCAGGGGTGAAGCTTTCTTT
-,TRBJ2-1,TRBD2,TRBV5-4,CAAGVAGGYNEQFF,TGTGCCGCAGGAGTAGCGGGGGGATACAATGAGCAGTTCTTC
-,TRBJ1-1,-,TRBV7-3,CASSLTGGGTEAFF,TGTGCCAGCAGCTTAACGGGAGGGGGCACTGAAGCTTTCTTT
-,TRBJ2-3,TRBD2,TRBV14,CASSQREGSITDTQYF,TGTGCCAGCAGCCAACGGGAGGGCTCGATCACAGATACGCAGTATTTT
-,TRBJ2-2,TRBD1,TRBV7-6,CASSFYDLRDRAGELFF,TGTGCCAGCAGCTTCTACGATCTCCGGGACAGGGCCGGGGAGCTGTTTTTT
-,TRBJ1-6,-,TRBV6-5,CASRLTGYNSPLHF,TGTGCCAGCAGACTGACGGGTTATAATTCACCCCTCCACTTT
-,TRBJ2-7,TRBD1,TRBV5-1,CASSLVRTGGYEQYF,TGCGCCAGCAGCTTGGTGAGGACAGGGGGCTACGAGCAGTACTTC
-,TRBJ2-6,TRBD1,TRBV23-1,CASSHLGQGAVSGANVLTF,TGCGCCAGCAGTCACCTTGGACAGGGGGCGGTATCTGGGGCCAACGTCCTGACTTTC
-,TRBJ2-5,TRBD1,TRBV10-2,CASSDRTGWQETQYF,TGCGCCAGCAGTGACCGGACAGGGTGGCAAGAGACCCAGTACTTC
-,TRBJ1-5,-,TRBV5-6,CASSLDGDQPQHF,TGTGCCAGCAGCTTGGACGGGGATCAGCCCCAGCATTTT
-,TRBJ2-7,-,TRBV6-6,CASSYTGYEQYF,TGTGCCAGCAGTTACACGGGTTACGAGCAGTACTTC
-,TRBJ2-1,TRBD1,TRBV6-5,CASSYYQGQGHEQFF,TGTGCCAGCAGTTACTATCAGGGACAGGGTCATGAGCAGTTCTTC
-,TRBJ2-3,TRBD1,TRBV6-5,CASSSAGTGISDTQYF,TGTGCCAGCAGTTCAGCCGGGACAGGGATTTCAGATACGCAGTATTTT
few,TRBJ2-7,TRBD1,TRBV7-9,CASSVFGQGPYF,TGTGCCAGCAGCGTATTTGGACAGGGTCCGTACTTC
-,TRBJ1-2,-,TRBV19,CASSIGPSYGYTF,TGTGCCAGTAGTATTGGGCCCTCCTATGGCTACACCTTC
-,TRBJ2-7,-,TRBV7-9,CASSLVRVPYEQYF,TGTGCCAGCAGCTTAGTTAGGGTTCCCTACGAGCAGTACTTC
-,TRBJ2-3,-,TRBV5-4,CASSSREHTDTQYF,TGTGCCAGCAGCTCAAGGGAACACACAGATACGCAGTATTTT
-,TRBJ2-3,TRBD2,TRBV7-9,CASSSTGTSGGASDTQYF,TGTGCCAGCAGTTCCACCGGGACTAGCGGGGGGGCCTCAGATACGCAGTATTTT
-,TRBJ1-5,-,TRBV4-1,CASSGQISNQPQHF,TGCGCCAGCAGCGGACAGATTAGCAATCAGCCCCAGCATTTT
-,TRBJ1-5,TRBD1,TRBV30,CAWRTGENQPQHF,TGTGCCTGGAGGACAGGGGAAAATCAGCCCCAGCATTTT
-,TRBJ2-5,-,TRBV28,CASSSTGTTPETQYF,TGTGCCAGCAGTTCCACGGGGACGACCCCAGAGACCCAGTACTTC
-,TRBJ1-2,-,TRBV28,CASKGREGNYGYTF,TGTGCCAGCAAAGGGAGGGAAGGAAACTATGGCTACACCTTC
-,TRBJ1-2,-,TRBV2,CASNKKQVFFTAQNYGYTF,TGTGCCAGCAATAAGAAGCAGGTTTTTTTCACGGCGCAGAACTATGGCTACACCTTC
-,TRBJ2-7,TRBD1,TRBV11-3,CASSTTGQGAAYEQYF,TGTGCCAGCAGCACTACAGGACAGGGGGCGGCTTACGAGCAGTACTTC
-,TRBJ2-2,TRBD2,TRBV7-6,CASSTGTSGTGELFF,TGTGCCAGCAGCACCGGGACTAGCGGCACCGGGGAGCTGTTTTTT
few,TRBJ1-1,-,TRBV28,CASSPPQSRRAFF,TGTGCCAGCAGCCCACCCCAAAGTCGGCGAGCTTTCTTT
-,TRBJ2-1,-,TRBV11-2,CASSPFWYNEQFF,TGTGCCAGCAGCCCGTTCTGGTACAATGAGCAGTTCTTC
-,TRBJ2-7,TRBD1,TRBV6-5,CASSYWQGALYEQYF,TGTGCCAGCAGTTACTGGCAGGGGGCTTTATACGAGCAGTACTTC
few,TRBJ2-5,-,TRBV5-5,CASSLHGLQETQYF,TGTGCCAGCAGCTTACATGGATTACAAGAGACCCAGTACTTC
-,TRBJ2-5,-,TRBV10-3,CAISESWLEETQYF,TGTGCCATCAGTGAGTCGTGGCTTGAAGAGACCCAGTACTTC